Below, 9 T cell receptor beta chains from the same sample are listed, as sequenced in a study of T cell changes during pregnancy in multiple sclerosis (dated by TCRdb to between 2018 and 2021). The library relied on the immunoSEQ multiplex PCR assay. TCRdb stores this immuneACCESS table with in-frame sequences only. Part of the clones is absent; in the studies checked, under half of the shortfall reflects unresolved V genes, and no reason is known for the rest. For this sample the table gives some 99,000 clones, of which 93% were detected only once. Almost 1% of the sample goes to the ten largest clones. This sample comprised peripheral blood, obtained after pregnancy. All receptors come from a female donor with multiple sclerosis, enrolled in a pregnancy study.

J is TRBJ1-5 and V is TRBV27; D uncertain. The CDR3 has 16 amino acids. Deletions cut 0 bases from V and 2 bases from J, with 11 bases between. The germline V gene encodes CDR1 MNHEY and CDR2 SMNVEV (reference sequence). CDR3 nucleotide sequence: TGTGCCAGCAGTTTATCTCCGGGTACGGGCAATCAGCCCCAGCATTTT. Protein sequence: CASSLSPGTGNQPQHF.

The CDR3 nucleotides read TGCGCCAGCAGCCAAGAACCAGCGGGGGTCCTTAGCACAGATACGCAGTATTTT. Translating it yields CASSQEPAGVLSTDTQYF. J is TRBJ2-3 and V is TRBV4-1; 8 nucleotides match TRBD2. CDR1 is MGHRA and CDR2 is YSYEKL in the germline V gene. V was clipped by 0 bases and J by 0 bases; unmatched bases: 8. This CDR3 region has 18 residues.

The chain combines TRBV7-2 with TRBJ2-3; 7 positions agree with TRBD2. The CDR3 covers 17 residues. Looked up from germline, CDR1 is SGHTA and CDR2 is FQGNSA. Trimming at V came to 0 bases and at J to 0 bases, leaving 6 bases not matched to a gene. As DNA, the CDR3 is TGTGCCAGCAGCTTAGCGCTAGCGACTAGCAGCACAGATACGCAGTATTTT. Translation gives CASSLALATSSTDTQYF.

The genes are TRBV6-5 and TRBJ2-2; 10 positions match TRBD1. The germline CDR1 and CDR2 sequences are MNHEY and SVGAGI. The CDR3 length is 14 residues. V was pared by 6 bases and J by 3 bases, with 1 base of the junction left unmatched. CDR3 residues: CASRTGGDTGELFF. In DNA, the CDR3 is TGTGCCAGCAGGACAGGGGGCGACACCGGGGAGCTGTTTTTT.

V usage is TRBV5-1 and J usage is TRBJ2-3; D gene uncertain. The CDR3 contains 15 residues. Germline CDR1 reads SGHRS; CDR2 reads YFSETQ. Deletions cut 0 bases from V and 3 bases from J, with 11 bases between. The CDR3 here is CASSLASVITDTQYF. In DNA form, the CDR3 reads TGCGCCAGCAGCTTGGCGTCAGTGATAACAGATACGCAGTATTTT.

V usage is TRBV19 and J usage is TRBJ1-2; 9 bases fit TRBD1. The V segment lost 4 bases and the J segment 4 bases; nucleotides outside the gene matches: 7. Germline loops: CDR1 LNHDA, CDR2 SQIVND (reference sequence). The CDR3 sequence is 15 residues long. The CDR3 DNA reads as TGTGCCAGTAGTAAGGGACAGGGATCCGGCTATGGCTACACCTTC. Translated, it gives CASSKGQGSGYGYTF.

The chain has TRBV29-1 and TRBJ2-7, with D maybe TRBD1 (5 bases). V was cut by 0 bases and J by 7 bases, with 13 bases left in between. CDR1 is SQVTM, CDR2 ANQGSEA, per germline. The CDR3 is made up of 13 amino acids. CDR3 amino acids: CSVEEPSGREQYF. Here the CDR3 DNA reads TGCAGCGTTGAAGAACCCTCAGGGCGGGAGCAGTACTTC.

The chain links TRBV28 to TRBJ1-1, with 10 bases aligning to TRBD1. This CDR3 has 14 amino acids. Germline V CDR1 and CDR2: MDHEN, SYDVKM. V lost 4 bases to trimming and J lost 10 bases; unmatched junction nucleotides: 9. The CDR3 DNA follows: TGTGCCAGCAGTTCGACCGGACAGGGGGTGGGAGCTTTCTTT. This sequence encodes CASSSTGQGVGAFF.

The table lists this clone with a count of one. The CDR3 coding sequence is TGCGCCAGCAGCTTGGTGGGGACATCCCAAGAGACCCAGTACTTC. Translated, it gives CASSLVGTSQETQYF. The chain links TRBV5-1 to TRBJ2-5; the D gene is possibly TRBD1 (6 bases). V shed 0 bases and J shed 1 base, with 10 bases lying between them. CDR1 is SGHRS and CDR2 is YFSETQ in the germline V gene. The CDR3 has 15 amino acids.